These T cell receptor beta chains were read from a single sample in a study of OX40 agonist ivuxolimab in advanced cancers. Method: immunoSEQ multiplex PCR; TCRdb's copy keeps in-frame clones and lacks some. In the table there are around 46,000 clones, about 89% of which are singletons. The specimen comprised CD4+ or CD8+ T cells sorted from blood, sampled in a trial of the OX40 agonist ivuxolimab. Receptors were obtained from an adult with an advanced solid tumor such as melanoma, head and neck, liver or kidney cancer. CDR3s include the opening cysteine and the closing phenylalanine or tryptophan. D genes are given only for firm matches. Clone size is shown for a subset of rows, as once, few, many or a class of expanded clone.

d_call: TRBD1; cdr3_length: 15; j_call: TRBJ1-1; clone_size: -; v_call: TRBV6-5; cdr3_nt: TGTGCCAGCAGTTACTCCAGACAGGGGGACACTGAAGCTTTCTTT; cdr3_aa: CASSYSRQGDTEAFF
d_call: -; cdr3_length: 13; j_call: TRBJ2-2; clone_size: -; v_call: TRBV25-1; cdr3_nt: TGTGCCAGCACCCCACAGGGCTACGGGGAGCTGTTTTTT; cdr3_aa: CASTPQGYGELFF
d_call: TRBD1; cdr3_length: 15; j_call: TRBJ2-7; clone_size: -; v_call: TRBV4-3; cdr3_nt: TGCGCCAGCAGCCCAGGCAGGGGGCGAACCTACGAGCAGTACTTC; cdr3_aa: CASSPGRGRTYEQYF
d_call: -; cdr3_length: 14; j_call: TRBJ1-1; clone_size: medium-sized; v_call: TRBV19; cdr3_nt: TGTGCCAGTAGGGAGGGGGGGATAGACACTGAAGCTTTCTTT; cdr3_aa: CASREGGIDTEAFF
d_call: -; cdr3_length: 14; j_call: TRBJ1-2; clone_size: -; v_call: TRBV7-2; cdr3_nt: TGTGCCAGCAGCCATTTAGAACAGTATGAAGGCTACACCTTC; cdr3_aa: CASSHLEQYEGYTF
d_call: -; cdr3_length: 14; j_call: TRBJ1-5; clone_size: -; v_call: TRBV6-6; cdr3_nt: TGTGCCAGCAGGTCTTGGGATGGCAATCAGCCCCAGCATTTT; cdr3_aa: CASRSWDGNQPQHF
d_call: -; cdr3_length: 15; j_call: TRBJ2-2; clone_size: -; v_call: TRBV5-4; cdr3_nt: TGTGCCAGCATGCTGGAGGAGGGTCTCCACGGGGAGCTGTTTTTT; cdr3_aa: CASMLEEGLHGELFF
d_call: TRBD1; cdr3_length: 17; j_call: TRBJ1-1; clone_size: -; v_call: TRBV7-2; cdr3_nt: TGTGCCAGCAGCTTAGCGTTTCCAGGACAGGGGCGGACTGAAGCTTTCTTT; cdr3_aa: CASSLAFPGQGRTEAFF
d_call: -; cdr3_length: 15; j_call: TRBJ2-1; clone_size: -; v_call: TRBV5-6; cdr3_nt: TGTGCCAGCAGCTTGGCCCCCTACAGGAGCAATGAGCAGTTCTTC; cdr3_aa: CASSLAPYRSNEQFF
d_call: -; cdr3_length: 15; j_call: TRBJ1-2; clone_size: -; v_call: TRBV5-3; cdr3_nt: TGTGCCAGAAGCCAGACGTGCAGGGTTTCCTATGGCTACACCTTC; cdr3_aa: CARSQTCRVSYGYTF
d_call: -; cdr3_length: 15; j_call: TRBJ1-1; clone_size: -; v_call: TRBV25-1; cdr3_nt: TGTGCCAGCAACGAGGGGGGGAGCTTGAACACTGAAGCTTTCTTT; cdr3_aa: CASNEGGSLNTEAFF
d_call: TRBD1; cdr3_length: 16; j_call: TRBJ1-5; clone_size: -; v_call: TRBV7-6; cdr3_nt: TGTGCCAGCAGCCTTACGACAGGGTTACTCAATCAGCCCCAGCATTTT; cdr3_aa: CASSLTTGLLNQPQHF
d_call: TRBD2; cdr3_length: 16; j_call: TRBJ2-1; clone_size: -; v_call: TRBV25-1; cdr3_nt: TGTGCCAGCAGTGATGTTGATAGCGGGGGATGGAATGAGCAGTTCTTC; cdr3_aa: CASSDVDSGGWNEQFF
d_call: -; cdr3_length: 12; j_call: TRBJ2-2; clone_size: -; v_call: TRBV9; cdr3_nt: TGTGCCAGCAGCGTGCGGCCCGGGGAGCTGTTTTTT; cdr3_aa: CASSVRPGELFF